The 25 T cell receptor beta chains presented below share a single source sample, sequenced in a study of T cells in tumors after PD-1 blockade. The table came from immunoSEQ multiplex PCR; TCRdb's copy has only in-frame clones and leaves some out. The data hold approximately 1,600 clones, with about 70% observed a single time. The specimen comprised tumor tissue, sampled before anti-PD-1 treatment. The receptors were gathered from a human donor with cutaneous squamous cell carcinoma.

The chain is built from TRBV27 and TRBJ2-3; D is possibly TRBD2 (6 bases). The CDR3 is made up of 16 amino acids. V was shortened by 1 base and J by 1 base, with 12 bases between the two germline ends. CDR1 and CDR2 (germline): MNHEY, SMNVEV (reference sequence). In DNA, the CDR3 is TGTGCCAGCAGTTTATATGGCCCGGGGGGCACAGATACGCAGTATTTT. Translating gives CASSLYGPGGTDTQYF.

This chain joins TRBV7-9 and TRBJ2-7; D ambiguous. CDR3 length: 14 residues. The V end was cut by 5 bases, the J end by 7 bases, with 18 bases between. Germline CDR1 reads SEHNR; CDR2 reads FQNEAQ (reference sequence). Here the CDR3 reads CASSQEVGWWEQYF. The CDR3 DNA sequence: TGTGCCAGCAGCCAGGAAGTGGGTTGGTGGGAGCAGTACTTC. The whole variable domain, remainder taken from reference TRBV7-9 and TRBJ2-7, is DTGVSQNPRHKITKRGQNVTFRCDPISEHNRLYWYRQTLGQGPEFLTYFQNEAQLEKSRLLSDRFSAERPKGSFSTLEIQRTEQGDSAMYLCASSQEVGWWEQYFGPGTRLTVT.

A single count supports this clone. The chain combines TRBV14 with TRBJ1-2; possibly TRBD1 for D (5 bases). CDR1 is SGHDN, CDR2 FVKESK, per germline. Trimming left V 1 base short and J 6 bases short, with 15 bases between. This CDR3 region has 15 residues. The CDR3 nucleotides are TGTGCCAGCAGCCAAGTCGCGGACAACCCCAATGGCTACACCTTC. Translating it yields CASSQVADNPNGYTF.

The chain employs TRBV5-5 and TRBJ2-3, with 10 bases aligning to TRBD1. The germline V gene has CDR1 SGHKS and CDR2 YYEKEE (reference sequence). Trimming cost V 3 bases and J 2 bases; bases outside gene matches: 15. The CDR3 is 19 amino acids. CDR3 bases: TGTGCCAGCAGCTACGGGACAGGGGCGATTAGGACCTCCACAGATACGCAGTATTTT. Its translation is CASSYGTGAIRTSTDTQYF.

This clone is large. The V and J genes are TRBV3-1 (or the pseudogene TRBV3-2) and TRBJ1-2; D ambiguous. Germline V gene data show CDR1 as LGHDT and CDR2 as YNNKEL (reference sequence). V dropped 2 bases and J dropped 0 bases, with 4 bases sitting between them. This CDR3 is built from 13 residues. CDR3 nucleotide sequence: TGTGCCAGCAGCCAAACCGCTAACTATGGCTACACCTTC. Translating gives CASSQTANYGYTF.

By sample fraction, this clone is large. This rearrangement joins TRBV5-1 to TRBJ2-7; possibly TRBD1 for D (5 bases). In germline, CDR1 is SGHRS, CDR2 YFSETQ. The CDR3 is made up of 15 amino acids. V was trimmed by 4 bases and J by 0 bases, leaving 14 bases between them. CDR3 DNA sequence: TGCGCCAGCAGCCTGGAAGGGGTTAGCTCCTACGAGCAGTACTTC. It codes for CASSLEGVSSYEQYF.

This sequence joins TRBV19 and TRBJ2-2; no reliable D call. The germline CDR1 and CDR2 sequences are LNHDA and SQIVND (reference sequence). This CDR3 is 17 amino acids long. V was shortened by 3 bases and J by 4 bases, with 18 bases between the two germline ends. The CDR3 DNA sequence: TGTGCCAGTAGTATGCCGCCCCGGACCCGAGGCACCGGGGAGCTGTTTTTT. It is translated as CASSMPPRTRGTGELFF.

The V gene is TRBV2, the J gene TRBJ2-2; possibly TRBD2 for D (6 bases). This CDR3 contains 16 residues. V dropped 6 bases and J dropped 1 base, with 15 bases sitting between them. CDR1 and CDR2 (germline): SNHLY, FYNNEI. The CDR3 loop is CASRTAPGENTGELFF. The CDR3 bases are TGTGCCAGCAGGACCGCCCCGGGGGAGAACACCGGGGAGCTGTTTTTT.

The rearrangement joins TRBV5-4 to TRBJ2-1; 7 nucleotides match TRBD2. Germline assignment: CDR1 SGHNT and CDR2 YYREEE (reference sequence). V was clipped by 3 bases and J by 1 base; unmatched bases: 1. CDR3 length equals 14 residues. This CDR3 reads CASSWGGSYNEQFF. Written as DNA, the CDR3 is TGTGCCAGCAGCTGGGGGGGATCCTACAATGAGCAGTTCTTC.

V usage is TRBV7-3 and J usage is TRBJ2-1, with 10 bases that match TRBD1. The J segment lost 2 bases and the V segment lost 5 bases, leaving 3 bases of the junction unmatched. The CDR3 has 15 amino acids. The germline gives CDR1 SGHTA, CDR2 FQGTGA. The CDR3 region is CASSPGTGAYNEQFF. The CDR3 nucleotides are TGTGCCAGCAGCCCTGGGACAGGGGCCTACAATGAGCAGTTCTTC.

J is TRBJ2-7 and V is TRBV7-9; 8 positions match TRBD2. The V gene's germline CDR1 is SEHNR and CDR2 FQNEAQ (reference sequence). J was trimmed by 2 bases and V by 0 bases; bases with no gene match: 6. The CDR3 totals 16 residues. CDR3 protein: CASSLARGVTAYEQYF. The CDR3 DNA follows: TGTGCCAGCAGCTTAGCGCGGGGGGTGACGGCCTACGAGCAGTACTTC.

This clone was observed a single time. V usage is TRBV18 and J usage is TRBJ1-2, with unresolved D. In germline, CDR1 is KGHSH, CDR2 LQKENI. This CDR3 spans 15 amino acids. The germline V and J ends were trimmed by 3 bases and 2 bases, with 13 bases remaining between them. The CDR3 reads CASSPLGRRNYGYTF. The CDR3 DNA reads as TGTGCCAGCTCACCGTTAGGGAGGAGGAACTATGGCTACACCTTC.

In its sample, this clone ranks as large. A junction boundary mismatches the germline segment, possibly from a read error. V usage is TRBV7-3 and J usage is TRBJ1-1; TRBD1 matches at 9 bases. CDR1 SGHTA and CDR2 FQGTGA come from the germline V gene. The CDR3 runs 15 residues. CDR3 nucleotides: TGTGCCAGCAGCGTAACGGGACAGGGTGGCACTGAAGCTTTCTTT. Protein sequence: CASSVTGQGGTEAFF.

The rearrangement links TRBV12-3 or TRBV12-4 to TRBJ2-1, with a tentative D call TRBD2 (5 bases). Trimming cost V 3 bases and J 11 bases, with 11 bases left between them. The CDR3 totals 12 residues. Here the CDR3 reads CASSFSGVQQFF. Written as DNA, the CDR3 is TGTGCCAGCAGTTTTTCCGGGGTCCAGCAGTTCTTC.

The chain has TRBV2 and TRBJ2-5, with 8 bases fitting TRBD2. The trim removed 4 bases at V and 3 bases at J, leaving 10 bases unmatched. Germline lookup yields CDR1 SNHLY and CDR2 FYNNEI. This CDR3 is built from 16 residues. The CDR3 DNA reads TGTGCCAGCAGTGGTGGAGGCGGGGGGCCGAAAGAGACCCAGTACTTC. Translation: CASSGGGGGPKETQYF.

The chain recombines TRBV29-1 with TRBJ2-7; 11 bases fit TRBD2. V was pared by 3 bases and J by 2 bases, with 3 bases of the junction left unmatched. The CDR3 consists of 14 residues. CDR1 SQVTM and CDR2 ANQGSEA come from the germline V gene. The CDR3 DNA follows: TGCAGCGTTGATCTGACTAGCGGGACCTACGAGCAGTACTTC. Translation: CSVDLTSGTYEQYF.

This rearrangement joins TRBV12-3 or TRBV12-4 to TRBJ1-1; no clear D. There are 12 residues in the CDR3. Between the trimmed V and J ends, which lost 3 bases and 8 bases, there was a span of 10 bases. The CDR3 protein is CASSLEYGEAFF. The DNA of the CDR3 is TGTGCCAGCAGTTTGGAGTATGGAGAAGCTTTCTTT.

For the CDR3, the DNA is TGCGCCAGCAGCGCGGACAGGGGGTTTTCACCCCTCCACTTT. Translating gives CASSADRGFSPLHF. The chain joins TRBV5-1 to TRBJ1-6; 10 nucleotides match TRBD1. Germline V gene data show CDR1 as SGHRS and CDR2 as YFSETQ. This CDR3 is built from 14 residues. Trimming cost V 4 bases and J 9 bases; bases outside gene matches: 4.

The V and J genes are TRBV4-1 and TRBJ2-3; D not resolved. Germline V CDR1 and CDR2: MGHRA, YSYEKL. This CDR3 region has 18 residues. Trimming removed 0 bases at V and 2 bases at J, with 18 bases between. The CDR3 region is CASSQESPRPTHTDTQYF. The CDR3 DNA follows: TGCGCCAGCAGCCAAGAGTCCCCCCGGCCCACTCACACAGATACGCAGTATTTT.

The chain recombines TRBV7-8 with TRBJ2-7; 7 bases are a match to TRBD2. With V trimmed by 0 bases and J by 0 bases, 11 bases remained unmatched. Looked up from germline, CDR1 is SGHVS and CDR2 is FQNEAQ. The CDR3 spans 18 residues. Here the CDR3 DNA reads TGTGCCAGCAGCTTAGCTCGGCGGGAGACGGCGAACTCCTACGAGCAGTACTTC. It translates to CASSLARRETANSYEQYF.

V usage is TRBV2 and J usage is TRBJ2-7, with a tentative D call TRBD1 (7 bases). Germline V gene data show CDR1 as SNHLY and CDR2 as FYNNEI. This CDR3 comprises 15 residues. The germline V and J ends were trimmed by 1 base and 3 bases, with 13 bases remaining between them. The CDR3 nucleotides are TGTGCCAGCAGTGAAGAGGCAGGGGGGCACTACGAGCAGTACTTC. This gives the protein CASSEEAGGHYEQYF.

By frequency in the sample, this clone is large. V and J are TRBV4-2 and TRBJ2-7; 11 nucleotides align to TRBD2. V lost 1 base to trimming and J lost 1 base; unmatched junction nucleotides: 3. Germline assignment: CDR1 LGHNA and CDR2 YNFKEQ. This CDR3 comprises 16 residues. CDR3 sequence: CASSQGSGGDSYEQYF. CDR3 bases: TGTGCCAGCAGCCAAGGTAGCGGGGGGGATTCCTACGAGCAGTACTTC.

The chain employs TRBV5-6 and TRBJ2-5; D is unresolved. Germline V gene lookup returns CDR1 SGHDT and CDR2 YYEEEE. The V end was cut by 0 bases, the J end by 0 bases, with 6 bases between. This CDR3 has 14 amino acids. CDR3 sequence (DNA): TGTGCCAGCAGCTTGGTTGGAAACCAAGAGACCCAGTACTTC. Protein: CASSLVGNQETQYF.

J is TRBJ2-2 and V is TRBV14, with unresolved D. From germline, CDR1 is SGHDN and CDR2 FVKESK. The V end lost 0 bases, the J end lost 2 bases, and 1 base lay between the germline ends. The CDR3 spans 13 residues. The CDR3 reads CASSQDNTGELFF. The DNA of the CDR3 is TGTGCCAGCAGCCAAGACAACACCGGGGAGCTGTTTTTT.

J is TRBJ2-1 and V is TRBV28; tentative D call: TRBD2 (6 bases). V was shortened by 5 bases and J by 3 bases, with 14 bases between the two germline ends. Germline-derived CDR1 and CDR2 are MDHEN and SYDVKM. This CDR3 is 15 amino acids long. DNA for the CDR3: TGTGCCAGCAGTCCACGCTGGGGGGACTACAATGAGCAGTTCTTC. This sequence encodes CASSPRWGDYNEQFF.